Sequencing of this T cell receptor (beta chain) was carried out in a study of CD8 T cells in Susac syndrome. This CDR3 contains 16 residues. Deletions cut 6 bases from V and 2 bases from J, with 20 bases between. The germline V gene has CDR1 SGHVS and CDR2 FNYEAQ. An amount of RNA that ranged from about 0.45 to 1 ug was reverse transcribed with random hexamers. TCRdb reanalysed the immunoSEQ multiplex PCR reads using MiXCR and keeps one entry per CDR3 protein. The sample includes fewer than 300,000 distinct CDR3 sequences, 70% to 90% of them seen just once. This clonotype has just a few counts. The sequencing input was CD8+ T cells from PBMCs. This chain connects TRBV7-6 to TRBJ2-7; D might be TRBD1 or TRBD2, each matching 5 bases. This TCR came from a human donor with multiple sclerosis. The CDR3 here is CASSFSAGTVPYEQYF. Here the CDR3 DNA reads TGTGCCAGCAGTTTTTCAGCCGGGACGGTCCCCTACGAGCAGTACTTC. Combining the CDR3 with reference TRBV7-6 and TRBJ2-7 gives the whole variable domain GAGVSQSPRYKVTKRGQDVALRCDPISGHVSLYWYRQALGQGPEFLTYFNYEAQQDKSGLPNDRFSAERPEGSISTLTIQRTEQRDSAMYRCASSFSAGTVPYEQYFGPGTRLTVT.